This T cell receptor (beta chain) was sequenced in a study of early T cells in non-severe SARS-CoV-2 infection. Study-wide context: Whole-blood bulk RNA, unsorted, was sequenced, and chains were unpaired.

CDR1 and CDR2 from the germline V gene are MNHEY and SMNVEV (reference sequence). The CDR3 contains 13 residues. The V end was cut by 3 bases, the J end by 10 bases, with 15 bases between. Study observations and caveats: Comparison of clonotypes with VDJdb favored anti-spike CD8 responses while missing private and CD4 specificities.

This clonotype showed up just a few times. Its antigen remains unknown. Separate cDNA molecules each had unique molecular identifiers attached to them. In TCRdb, the 5' RACE reads were re-called with MiXCR into one record per CDR3 protein. The sample lists more than 80,000 distinct CDR3 sequences; roughly 15% were seen once. This chain connects TRBV27 to TRBJ1-1; D is ambiguous. This clonotype originated in an adult who was a healthcare worker with PCR-confirmed SARS-CoV-2 infection or an uninfected control (not recorded which). Sample: whole blood. The CDR3 bases are TGTGCCAGCAGTTTCTATCCTTCGAGGGCAGCTTTCTTT. Amino acids: CASSFYPSRAAFF.